The present T cell receptor (beta chain) was sequenced within a study of post-analysis software for immune sequencing data. Researchers reported that TCR beta cDNA libraries carried unique molecular identifiers. MiXCR was run by TCRdb on the PCR reads, yielding one entry per CDR3 protein. The profile shows more than 500,000 distinct CDR3 sequences, around 31% of them singletons. The table lists this clonotype with a few counts. Its antigen is not known. Overall study findings and caveats: Five or six TRBV segments, TRBV5-6, TRBV5-1 and TRBV20-1 among them, were found more frequent in patients than controls.

CDR1 LGHNA and CDR2 YNFKEQ come from the germline V gene. Trimming pared 1 base from V and 6 bases from J, leaving 10 bases between. There are 13 residues in the CDR3. The source material was blood. This receptor was obtained from a girl aged 2-17 years with multiple sclerosis. V is TRBV4-2 and J is TRBJ2-7; no clear D gene. The DNA for the CDR3 is TGTGCCAGCAGCCAAGTCGGTACGGGCGAGCAGTACTTC. This codes for CASSQVGTGEQYF.